The rows below give T cell receptor beta chains drawn from one sample of a study of blood T cell repertoires in COVID-19. Sequencing was performed with immunoSEQ multiplex PCR; in TCRdb, only in-frame clones are kept and a portion is missing. The table lists over 300,000 clones, approximately 85% of them singletons, with around 7.2% in the top ten. The sample was peripheral blood. These receptors all come from a human donor in a cohort sampled during active COVID-19. Each CDR3 is given with its conserved first and last residue. Each record gives: J gene, clone size, D gene, V gene, CDR3 protein, CDR3 DNA. The D gene is left open where the match is weak. Rows give clone size only sometimes, using once, few, many, or a class for an expanded clone.

j_gene: TRBJ2-1
abundance: .
d_gene: TRBD2
v_gene: TRBV7-9
CDR3aa: CASSLGAPLAGGSEQFF
CDR3nt: TGTGCCAGCAGCTTAGGAGCCCCGCTAGCGGGGGGTAGTGAGCAGTTCTTC

j_gene: TRBJ2-7
abundance: .
d_gene: .
v_gene: TRBV21-1
CDR3aa: CASSKTQTGYSRYEQYF
CDR3nt: TGTGCCAGCAGCAAAACCCAGACAGGGTATTCCAGATACGAGCAGTACTTC

j_gene: TRBJ2-1
abundance: .
d_gene: .
v_gene: TRBV10-3
CDR3aa: CAISERVRVLATPYNEQFF
CDR3nt: TGTGCCATCAGTGAGAGGGTGCGGGTCCTCGCTACCCCCTACAATGAGCAGTTCTTC

j_gene: TRBJ1-1
abundance: .
d_gene: .
v_gene: TRBV28
CDR3aa: CASSLTTVNTEAFF
CDR3nt: TGTGCCAGCAGTCTCACGACAGTGAACACTGAAGCTTTCTTT

j_gene: TRBJ1-5
abundance: .
d_gene: .
v_gene: TRBV6-5
CDR3aa: CASREQGLNQPQHF
CDR3nt: TGTGCCAGCAGGGAGCAGGGGCTCAATCAGCCCCAGCATTTT

j_gene: TRBJ2-3
abundance: .
d_gene: TRBD2
v_gene: TRBV7-2
CDR3aa: CASSLELRERGGADTQYF
CDR3nt: TGTGCCAGCAGCTTAGAGTTGAGAGAGCGGGGTGGTGCAGATACGCAGTATTTT

j_gene: TRBJ2-7
abundance: .
d_gene: .
v_gene: TRBV20-1
CDR3aa: CSASRRLEQYF
CDR3nt: TGCAGTGCTAGTCGCAGGCTCGAGCAGTACTTC

j_gene: TRBJ1-1
abundance: .
d_gene: .
v_gene: TRBV27
CDR3aa: CASSLAEAFF
CDR3nt: TGTGCCAGCAGTCTCGCTGAAGCTTTCTTT

j_gene: TRBJ1-1
abundance: .
d_gene: TRBD1
v_gene: TRBV9
CDR3aa: CASSGRTGAETEAFF
CDR3nt: TGTGCCAGCAGCGGACGGACAGGGGCGGAAACTGAAGCTTTCTTT

j_gene: TRBJ2-7
abundance: .
d_gene: .
v_gene: TRBV6-5
CDR3aa: CASSSGPGSEQYF
CDR3nt: TGTGCCAGCAGTTCCGGCCCCGGGAGCGAGCAGTACTTC

j_gene: TRBJ1-5
abundance: .
d_gene: .
v_gene: TRBV18
CDR3aa: CASSPAGGNQPQHF
CDR3nt: TGTGCCAGCTCACCGGCCGGAGGTAATCAGCCCCAGCATTTT

j_gene: TRBJ1-3
abundance: few
d_gene: .
v_gene: TRBV5-1
CDR3aa: CASSLGTGSSGNTIYF
CDR3nt: TGCGCCAGCAGCTTGGGGACTGGCTCTAGCGGAAACACCATATATTTT

j_gene: TRBJ2-3
abundance: .
d_gene: TRBD2
v_gene: TRBV5-1
CDR3aa: CASSLEFGRGADTQYF
CDR3nt: TGCGCCAGCAGCTTGGAGTTTGGGAGGGGTGCAGATACGCAGTATTTT

j_gene: TRBJ1-2
abundance: .
d_gene: .
v_gene: TRBV9
CDR3aa: CASSDREIPGARLGYTF
CDR3nt: TGTGCCAGCAGCGATCGCGAAATACCGGGAGCAAGATTGGGCTACACCTTC

j_gene: TRBJ2-3
abundance: .
d_gene: TRBD2
v_gene: TRBV9
CDR3aa: CASSVRGGTQDTQYF
CDR3nt: TGTGCCAGCAGCGTACGGGGGGGCACCCAAGATACGCAGTATTTT

j_gene: TRBJ2-3
abundance: .
d_gene: TRBD1
v_gene: TRBV7-3
CDR3aa: CASSPQTGATDTQYF
CDR3nt: TGTGCCAGCAGCCCCCAGACAGGGGCTACAGATACGCAGTATTTT

j_gene: TRBJ2-7
abundance: .
d_gene: TRBD2
v_gene: TRBV5-5
CDR3aa: CASSHLLAIVNEQYF
CDR3nt: TGTGCCAGCAGCCACCTACTAGCGATAGTTAACGAGCAGTACTTC

j_gene: TRBJ1-6
abundance: .
d_gene: TRBD1
v_gene: TRBV24-1
CDR3aa: CATSDSGQGNSPLHF
CDR3nt: TGTGCCACCAGTGATTCCGGACAGGGAAATTCACCCCTCCACTTT

j_gene: TRBJ1-1
abundance: .
d_gene: .
v_gene: TRBV24-1
CDR3aa: CATRKTGYSTEAFF
CDR3nt: TGTGCCACCAGAAAGACAGGTTATAGTACTGAAGCTTTCTTT

j_gene: TRBJ1-4
abundance: .
d_gene: TRBD1
v_gene: TRBV18
CDR3aa: CASSPPRTGGSEKLFF
CDR3nt: TGTGCCAGCTCACCGCCCCGGACAGGGGGCAGTGAAAAACTGTTTTTT

j_gene: TRBJ1-2
abundance: few
d_gene: .
v_gene: TRBV4-1
CDR3aa: CASSPNVGNGYTF
CDR3nt: TGCGCCAGCAGCCCGAACGTGGGCAATGGCTACACCTTC

j_gene: TRBJ1-1
abundance: .
d_gene: .
v_gene: TRBV4-1
CDR3aa: CASSKHGNTEAFF
CDR3nt: TGCGCCAGCAGCAAACATGGGAACACTGAAGCTTTCTTT

j_gene: TRBJ2-1
abundance: .
d_gene: .
v_gene: TRBV27
CDR3aa: CASTGSGYNEQFF
CDR3nt: TGTGCCAGTACGGGTTCGGGCTACAATGAGCAGTTCTTC